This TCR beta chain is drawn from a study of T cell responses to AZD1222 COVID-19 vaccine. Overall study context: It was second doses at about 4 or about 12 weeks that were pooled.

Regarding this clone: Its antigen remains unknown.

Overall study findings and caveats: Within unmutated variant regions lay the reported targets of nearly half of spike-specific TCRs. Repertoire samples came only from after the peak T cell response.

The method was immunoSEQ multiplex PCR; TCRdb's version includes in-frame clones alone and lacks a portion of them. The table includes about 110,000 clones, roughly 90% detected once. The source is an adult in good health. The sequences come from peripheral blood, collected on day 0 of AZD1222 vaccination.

The CDR3 nucleotides are TGTGCCAGTAGCGGACAGGGGTTAAGCAATCAGCCCCAGCATTTT. This gives the protein CASSGQGLSNQPQHF. The chain employs TRBV19 and TRBJ1-5; 9 nucleotides agree with TRBD1. The junction had 4 bases not matched to a gene; V was cut back by 6 bases and J by 1 base. Germline loops: CDR1 LNHDA, CDR2 SQIVND (reference sequence). There are 15 residues in the CDR3.